This T cell receptor beta chain emerged from a study of blood T cells in healthy people across ages. Isolation per sample recovered at least 6 million PBMCs. CDR3 length equals 15 residues. Germline-derived CDR1 and CDR2 are SGHTA and FQGTGA. Trimming at V came to 5 bases and at J to 7 bases, leaving 6 bases not matched to a gene. Study-wide results and caveats: Diversity of TCR beta correlated strongly with naive T cell percentage.

A sample-barcoded 5' primer and a J-beta primer mix were used in a second PCR of roughly 7 to 11 cycles. One entry per CDR3 protein results from TCRdb running MiXCR on the 5' RACE reads. The table includes some 700,000 distinct CDR3 sequences, more than 40% detected once. This clonotype was observed many times. Its specificity is unknown. The receptor was derived from a woman in her fifties or sixties in good health. The sample consisted of blood. The chain links TRBV7-3 to TRBJ2-1; 12 bases agree with TRBD2. CDR3 sequence: CASSPPGTSGNEQFF. The CDR3 region has the DNA TGTGCCAGCAGCCCCCCCGGGACTAGCGGGAATGAGCAGTTCTTC.